This entry lists 32 T cell receptor beta chains sequenced from one sample in a study of CD8+CD57+ T cells in acquired aplastic anemia. CDR3 and TCR beta VDJ profiling relied on a genomic DNA template. TCRdb re-derived calls from the reads in MiXCR, one entry per CDR3 protein. The sample has about 190,000 distinct CDR3 sequences; less than 65% are singletons. The sequenced material came from sorted CD4+, CD8+, or CD8+CD57+ T cells (not recorded which) from PBMCs. These receptors were obtained from a human donor in good health, serving as a control.

As concerns this clonotype: Mismatch with germline at one junction end may stem from a read error. The V gene is TRBV10-3, the J gene TRBJ1-5; perhaps TRBD1 as D (5 bases). CDR3 size: 18 residues. The germline V gene has CDR1 ENHRY and CDR2 SYGVKD. In DNA, the CDR3 is TGTGCCATCAGTGAGAGGCAGGGTCTAGGATACTCCGATCACCCCCAGCATTTT. It yields the protein CAISERQGLGYSDHPQHF.

This CDR3 reads CASSLATGGGNNSPLHF. The CDR3 coding sequence is TGTGCCAGCAGCTTAGCGACGGGGGGCGGGAATAATTCACCCCTCCACTTT. The rearrangement uses TRBV7-8 and TRBJ1-6, with D possibly being TRBD1 (6 bases). From germline, CDR1 is SGHVS and CDR2 FQNEAQ. The CDR3 is made up of 17 amino acids. V was pared by 0 bases and J by 5 bases, with 14 bases between.

This clonotype was seen at least ten times. The chain recombines TRBV7-2 with TRBJ1-5; 7 nucleotides agree with TRBD1. The CDR3 consists of 15 residues. Germline assignment: CDR1 SGHTA and CDR2 FQGNSA. V lost 5 bases to trimming and J lost 6 bases; unmatched junction nucleotides: 10. The CDR3 is CASSPSRQGLQPQHF. Written as DNA, the CDR3 is TGTGCCAGCAGCCCCTCTCGACAGGGCCTTCAGCCCCAGCATTTT. Together with reference TRBV7-2 and TRBJ1-5, the CDR3 gives the full variable domain: GAGVSQSPSNKVTEKGKDVELRCDPISGHTALYWYRQSLGQGLEFLIYFQGNSAPDKSGLPSDRFSAERTGGSVSTLTIQRTQQEDSAVYLCASSPSRQGLQPQHFGDGTRLSIL.

The chain employs TRBV5-1 and TRBJ1-4; tentative D call: TRBD1 (6 bases). In germline, CDR1 is SGHRS, CDR2 YFSETQ. CDR3 length equals 13 residues. V was clipped by 5 bases and J by 6 bases, with 11 bases between them. The CDR3 loop is CASRGDTDEKLFF. CDR3 sequence (DNA): TGCGCCAGCAGGGGGGACACGGATGAAAAACTGTTTTTT. Based on the CDR3 plus reference TRBV5-1 and TRBJ1-4, the full variable domain is KAGVTQTPRYLIKTRGQQVTLSCSPISGHRSVSWYQQTPGQGLQFLFEYFSETQRNKGNFPGRFSGRQFSNSRSEMNVSTLELGDSALYLCASRGDTDEKLFFGSGTQLSVL.

CDR3 sequence: CATQPGGGAQPQHF. The DNA for the CDR3 is TGTGCCACCCAGCCGGGGGGAGGAGCTCAGCCCCAGCATTTT. The chain uses TRBV24-1 and TRBJ1-5, with D maybe TRBD1 (5 bases). From germline, CDR1 is KGHDR and CDR2 SFDVKD. Trimming shortened V by 9 bases and J by 6 bases, and 17 bases separated the two germline ends. The length of the CDR3 is 14 residues.

The chain couples TRBV19 to TRBJ2-5; 11 bases fit TRBD2. CDR1 and CDR2 from the germline V gene are LNHDA and SQIVND (reference sequence). The CDR3 has 17 residues. The V segment lost 6 bases and the J segment 5 bases; nucleotides outside the gene matches: 14. In DNA, the CDR3 is TGTGCCAGTAGGACCGTAGCGGGGGGGCCTCAGAGGGAGACCCAGTACTTC. Amino acid sequence: CASRTVAGGPQRETQYF.

The chain joins TRBV12-3 or TRBV12-4 to TRBJ1-6; 7 bases align to TRBD1. Trimming at V came to 3 bases and at J to 1 base, leaving 12 bases not matched to a gene. The length of the CDR3 is 19 residues. The CDR3 nucleotides read TGTGCCAGCAGTTTCGGGACAGCCCGGTTTAGATCCTATAATTCACCCCTCCACTTT. It codes for CASSFGTARFRSYNSPLHF.

The chain has TRBV2 and TRBJ2-1; TRBD2 matches at 9 bases. Germline loops: CDR1 SNHLY, CDR2 FYNNEI. The length of the CDR3 is 15 residues. The ends lost 6 bases at V and 4 bases at J; junction bases unmatched: 7. The CDR3 sequence: CASRPRGGGYNEQFF. The CDR3, as DNA: TGTGCCAGCAGGCCGCGGGGGGGCGGGTACAATGAGCAGTTCTTC.

Ten or more counts support this clonotype. The chain couples TRBV24-1 to TRBJ2-2; no firm D call. Germline CDR1 KGHDR, CDR2 SFDVKD. V was trimmed by 0 bases and J by 1 base, leaving 5 bases between them. The CDR3 extends over 15 amino acids. This chain's CDR3 is CATSDLQQNTGELFF. In nucleotides, the CDR3 is TGTGCCACCAGTGATTTGCAGCAGAACACCGGGGAGCTGTTTTTT.

This clonotype was recorded at least ten times. The chain links TRBV25-1 to TRBJ1-2; TRBD1 might be the D (6 bases). Trimming took off 6 bases at V and 0 bases at J, with 14 bases between the two ends. The germline CDR1 and CDR2 sequences are MGHDK and SYGVNS. The CDR3 extends over 15 amino acids. The CDR3 loop is CASSRDTASNYGYTF. CDR3 bases: TGTGCCAGCAGCCGGGACACTGCGTCTAACTATGGCTACACCTTC.

Many counts were recorded for this clonotype. This chain connects TRBV12-3 or TRBV12-4 to TRBJ2-1; 11 bases are a match to TRBD2. CDR3 length: 15 amino acids. V gave up 6 bases and J gave up 6 bases; unmatched junction bases: 7. In DNA, the CDR3 is TGTGCCAGCAGCCTTAGCGGGGGGGCTCCCAATGAGCAGTTCTTC. Its translation: CASSLSGGAPNEQFF.

This clonotype was found a few times. CDR3 region: CATSRGQGDVLNGYTF. In DNA, the CDR3 is TGTGCCACCAGCAGGGGACAGGGTGATGTTCTTAATGGCTACACCTTC. This chain connects TRBV15 to TRBJ1-2, with TRBD1 matching 9 bases. Germline trimming cut 3 bases from V and 6 bases from J; bases unmatched to any gene: 11. CDR3 size: 16 residues. CDR1 is LNHNV and CDR2 is YYDKDF in the germline V gene (reference sequence).

The sample holds one count of this clonotype. The V and J genes are TRBV10-3 and TRBJ1-6; D gene unclear. V lost 2 bases and J 11 bases, leaving 13 bases between the germline ends. Germline values: CDR1 ENHRY, CDR2 SYGVKD. CDR3 length: 14 residues. In DNA form, the CDR3 reads TGTGCCATCAGTGAGGAGAGGTCCTATCCACCCCTCCACTTT. Translation: CAISEERSYPPLHF.

The rearrangement links TRBV2 to TRBJ2-5; tentative D call: TRBD2 (6 bases). The germline gives CDR1 SNHLY, CDR2 FYNNEI. V gave up 7 bases and J gave up 4 bases, with 10 bases separating them. The CDR3 is made up of 12 amino acids. CDR3 residues: CASISGGETQYF. CDR3 nucleotides: TGTGCCAGCATATCCGGGGGAGAGACCCAGTACTTC. The whole variable domain, remainder taken from reference TRBV2 and TRBJ2-5, is EPEVTQTPSHQVTQMGQEVILRCVPISNHLYFYWYRQILGQKVEFLVSFYNNEISEKSEIFDDQFSVERPDGSNFTLKIRSTKLEDSAMYFCASISGGETQYFGPGTRLLVL.

The rearrangement joins TRBV9 to TRBJ2-5, with 13 bases fitting TRBD2. Unmatched junction bases numbered 12, after V lost 3 bases and J lost 4 bases. This CDR3 is built from 18 residues. Looked up from germline, CDR1 is SGDLS and CDR2 is YYNGEE. The CDR3 DNA reads as TGTGCCAGCAGCGCCGCCACTAGCGGGGGGGCGGGAGGAGAGACCCAGTACTTC. Translated, it gives CASSAATSGGAGGETQYF.

This clonotype has a handful of counts. A read error may explain this, as a much larger clone is one base away. The chain has TRBV5-1 and TRBJ1-5; D not resolved. CDR3 length equals 15 residues. Germline CDR1 is SGHRS and CDR2 is YFSETQ. The CDR3 protein is CASSLWGEEHQPRHF. CDR3 sequence (DNA): TGCGCCAGCAGCTTGTGGGGTGAGGAGCACCAGCCCCGGCATTTT.

As for this clonotype: The DNA is left out, because the CDR3 cannot be placed on it with certainty; the CDR3 is given as TCRdb lists it. This chain connects TRBV10-3 to TRBJ1-5; the table's D call, TRBD1, was not checked against the DNA. Germline V gene sequence: CDR1 ENHRY, CDR2 SYGVKD. The CDR3 length is 24 residues, termini included. CDR3 region: CAIRLTGTSSTEAFFGQGNQPQHF.

The V call is TRBV12-3 or TRBV12-4, the J call TRBJ2-1; 7 positions match TRBD1. V shed 7 bases and J 3 bases; nucleotides not matched to a gene: 3. The CDR3 extends over 13 amino acids. The CDR3 reads CASTRQGYNEQFF. In DNA, the CDR3 is TGTGCCAGCACCCGACAGGGCTACAATGAGCAGTTCTTC.

This clonotype was picked up many times. V is TRBV12-5 and J is TRBJ2-7, with D maybe TRBD1 (5 bases). The CDR3 consists of 17 residues. Deletions cut 6 bases from V and 3 bases from J, with 24 bases between. CDR1 and CDR2 from the germline V gene are LGHNT and FRNRAP. The CDR3 DNA reads as TGTGCTAGTGGACACTCGACGCAGGGTCCTACCAGCTACGAGCAGTACTTC. This codes for CASGHSTQGPTSYEQYF.

This clonotype was found many times. The rearrangement joins TRBV5-1 to TRBJ1-2; TRBD1 matches 7 bases. Germline CDR1 reads SGHRS; CDR2 reads YFSETQ. CDR3 length: 14 residues. V was clipped by 1 base and J by 5 bases; unmatched bases: 5. Here the CDR3 DNA reads TGCGCCAGCAGCTTGACAGGGGATCCTTATGGCTACACCTTC. Encoded protein: CASSLTGDPYGYTF.

This clonotype occurred many times. This chain links TRBV7-2 with TRBJ1-3; D possibly corresponds to TRBD1 (5 bases). Per the germline V gene, CDR1 is SGHTA and CDR2 is FQGNSA. The V end was cut by 4 bases, the J end by 6 bases, with 13 bases between. The CDR3 is made up of 14 amino acids. CDR3 bases: TGTGCCAGCAGCTCCTCGAGACAGATAAACACCATATATTTT. The encoded protein is CASSSSRQINTIYF. Combining the CDR3 with reference TRBV7-2 and TRBJ1-3 gives the whole variable domain GAGVSQSPSNKVTEKGKDVELRCDPISGHTALYWYRQSLGQGLEFLIYFQGNSAPDKSGLPSDRFSAERTGGSVSTLTIQRTQQEDSAVYLCASSSSRQINTIYFGEGSWLTVV.

In the case of this clonotype: This CDR3 is missing its conserved last phenylalanine or tryptophan, likely due to a read error. It is unclear where the CDR3 begins or ends on the DNA, so no DNA is shown, and the CDR3 is as TCRdb lists it. The chain joins TRBV7-7 to TRBJ2-5. Including both end residues, the CDR3 is 10 amino acids long. Germline V lookup: CDR1 SSHAT, CDR2 FNYEAQ (reference sequence). The chain's CDR3 is CASSLAPRTS.

The gene calls are TRBV19 and TRBJ1-1; 8 positions match TRBD1. V was pared by 5 bases and J by 1 base, with 3 bases of the junction left unmatched. CDR1 is LNHDA, CDR2 SQIVND, per germline (reference sequence). The CDR3 sequence is 14 residues long. The CDR3 loop is CASSGGQGNTEAFF. In DNA form, the CDR3 reads TGTGCCAGTAGTGGTGGACAGGGGAACACTGAAGCTTTCTTT.

This sequence joins TRBV5-1 and TRBJ1-6; 12 nucleotides align to TRBD1. The germline gives CDR1 SGHRS, CDR2 YFSETQ. The CDR3 sequence is 17 residues long. The V gene end was trimmed by 0 bases and the J gene end by 8 bases; junction bases not matched to a gene: 6. DNA of the CDR3: TGCGCCAGCAGCTTGGTCTGGGACAGGGGGCTGGATTCACCCCTCCACTTT. Its protein is CASSLVWDRGLDSPLHF.

This sequence joins TRBV2 and TRBJ1-1; no reliable D call. Germline V lookup: CDR1 SNHLY, CDR2 FYNNEI. Between the trimmed V and J ends, which lost 4 bases and 0 bases, there was a span of 9 bases. The CDR3 covers 14 residues. DNA for the CDR3: TGTGCCAGCAGTGGAGAGACGGTGAACACTGAAGCTTTCTTT. Residues: CASSGETVNTEAFF.

This rearrangement joins TRBV20-1 to TRBJ2-5; TRBD2 matches 7 bases. Per germline, CDR1 DFQATT and CDR2 SNEGSKA (reference sequence). V trimming: 3 bases; J trimming: 2 bases; junction bases outside the gene matches: 9. The CDR3 runs 15 residues. The CDR3, as DNA: TGCAGTGCTAGGCCCCTAGCGGCAATACAAGAGACCCAGTACTTC. Protein product: CSARPLAAIQETQYF.

The CDR3: CASSSGPTNEKLFF. CDR3 coding DNA: TGTGCCAGCAGCTCGGGACCAACTAATGAAAAACTGTTTTTT. This chain uses TRBV7-2 with TRBJ1-4; D might be TRBD1 (5 bases). Trimming removed 4 bases from V and 0 bases from J, with 6 bases in between. The CDR3 spans 14 residues. Germline V CDR1 and CDR2: SGHTA, FQGNSA.

This clonotype has a count of ten or more. V gene TRBV7-2 combines with J gene TRBJ2-7; D gene unclear. There are 13 residues in the CDR3. Germline V gene lookup returns CDR1 SGHTA and CDR2 FQGNSA. With 3 bases removed from V and 0 bases from J, the gap between germline ends came to 6 bases. The CDR3: CASSFGYSYEQYF. The CDR3, as DNA: TGTGCCAGCAGCTTCGGTTACTCCTACGAGCAGTACTTC.

The chain has TRBV19 and TRBJ1-1; TRBD1 might be the D (6 bases). Germline assignment: CDR1 LNHDA and CDR2 SQIVND (reference sequence). Trimming shortened V by 3 bases and J by 3 bases, and 11 bases separated the two germline ends. CDR3 length: 14 residues. This chain's CDR3 is CASSMTGVYTEAFF. The CDR3 nucleotides read TGTGCCAGTAGTATGACAGGCGTGTACACTGAAGCTTTCTTT. Full variable domain (rest looked up from reference TRBV19 and TRBJ1-1): DGGITQSPKYLFRKEGQNVTLSCEQNLNHDAMYWYRQDPGQGLRLIYYSQIVNDFQKGDIAEGYSVSREKKESFPLTVTSAQKNPTAFYLCASSMTGVYTEAFFGQGTRLTVV.

The rearrangement links TRBV15 to TRBJ1-2; D possibly corresponds to TRBD1 (5 bases). Looked up from germline, CDR1 is LNHNV and CDR2 is YYDKDF (reference sequence). The CDR3 has 14 residues. Deletions cut 5 bases from V and 4 bases from J, with 14 bases between. Written as DNA, the CDR3 is TGTGCCACCAGCGTGGACACTTTCTCCTATGGCTACACCTTC. Residues: CATSVDTFSYGYTF.

This clonotype was found once. This sequence joins TRBV9 and TRBJ2-6; D is perhaps TRBD1 or TRBD2 (5 bases each). V was shortened by 4 bases and J by 2 bases, with 13 bases between the two germline ends. The CDR3 is 16 amino acids. CDR1 and CDR2 (germline): SGDLS, YYNGEE. The CDR3 spells CASSPRGVAGANVLTF. CDR3 sequence (DNA): TGTGCCAGCAGCCCCAGAGGGGTGGCTGGGGCCAACGTCCTGACTTTC. The variable domain in full, completed from reference TRBV9 and TRBJ2-6, reads DSGVTQTPKHLITATGQRVTLRCSPRSGDLSVYWYQQSLDQGLQFLIQYYNGEERAKGNILERFSAQQFPDLHSELNLSSLELGDSALYFCASSPRGVAGANVLTFGAGSRLTVL.

CDR3 in amino acids: CSARGSAGRYNSPLHF. For the CDR3, the DNA is TGCAGTGCTAGGGGTTCGGCCGGACGATATAATTCACCCCTCCACTTT. The rearrangement uses TRBV20-1 and TRBJ1-6; D uncertain. V gave up 3 bases and J gave up 4 bases, with 16 bases separating them. Per germline, CDR1 DFQATT and CDR2 SNEGSKA (reference sequence). The CDR3 contains 16 residues.